This T cell receptor (beta chain) was sequenced for a study of human thymus T cells. This clone has only one observation. The thymus tissue came from resections taken during corrective heart surgery. Donors were healthy Finnish infants having corrective surgery for congenital heart defects. Losses at the gene ends were 0 bases for V and 4 bases for J; bases not matched to a gene: 10. The CDR3 covers 17 residues. CDR1 SGDLS and CDR2 YYNGEE come from the germline V gene. Sequenced by immunoSEQ multiplex PCR; TCRdb stores in-frame clones only, minus some. The table lists roughly 120,000 clones, around 94% of them singletons.

Sample: thymus tissue. The receptor was isolated from a boy under three years old with a congenital heart defect but otherwise immunologically healthy. The chain couples TRBV9 to TRBJ1-3; 7 bases fit TRBD1. The CDR3: CASSVDGTDLLGNTIYF. The CDR3 DNA follows: TGTGCCAGCAGCGTAGATGGGACAGACCTCTTGGGAAACACCATATATTTT.